Listed below are T cell receptor beta chains from one sample, sequenced in a study of T-cell memory formation after mild COVID-19. TCRdb called the 5' RACE reads again in MiXCR, with one record for every CDR3 protein. The sample lists approximately 410,000 distinct CDR3 sequences, more than 20% occurring once. The sequenced sample was PBMCs or a T cell subset sorted from them (not recorded which). The receptors shown here come from an adult woman who had mild COVID-19 (a few samples of this study predate the infection). Cell type and time point are not known. Both conserved end residues are part of each CDR3. The D gene is left open where the match is weak. Clone size, where shown, is once, few, many, or a class for clones that have expanded.

cdr3_aa cdr3_nt d_call j_call v_call clone_size
CASRLPGQNNSNQPQHF TGTGCCAGCAGACTTCCGGGACAGAACAATAGCAATCAGCCCCAGCATTTT TRBD1 TRBJ1-5 TRBV9 NA
CASSLERGGPFF TGTGCCAGCAGCCTGGAGCGGGGGGGCCCTTTCTTC TRBD2 TRBJ2-1 TRBV7-9 NA
CATSDPINNEQFF TGTGCCACCAGTGATCCCATTAACAATGAGCAGTTCTTC NA TRBJ2-1 TRBV24-1 few
CSAIRTSGRKEQYF TGCAGTGCTATCCGGACTAGCGGGAGGAAGGAGCAGTACTTC TRBD2 TRBJ2-7 TRBV20-1 NA
CASSLTSGTDEQFF TGTGCCAGCAGCTTAACATCGGGGACGGATGAGCAGTTCTTC NA TRBJ2-1 TRBV11-2 few
CSGLGDRRYNEQFF TGCAGCGGGCTAGGGGACAGGCGTTACAATGAGCAGTTCTTC TRBD1 TRBJ2-1 TRBV29-1 few
CASSMGQGAQDGELFF TGTGCCAGCAGTATGGGGCAGGGGGCGCAAGACGGGGAGCTGTTTTTT TRBD1 TRBJ2-2 TRBV6-2/TRBV6-3 NA
CASKEGSGNYGYTF TGCGCCAGCAAGGAGGGAAGCGGAAACTATGGCTACACCTTC NA TRBJ1-2 TRBV5-1 NA
CASYSGGATDTQYF TGCGCCAGCTATAGCGGGGGGGCCACAGATACGCAGTATTTT TRBD2 TRBJ2-3 TRBV5-1 NA
CASSLNSGNSPLHF TGTGCCAGCAGCTTGAATAGCGGAAATTCACCCCTCCACTTT NA TRBJ1-6 TRBV9 NA
CASRNLLAGEQETQYF TGTGCCAGCAGGAATTTGCTAGCGGGGGAACAAGAGACCCAGTACTTC TRBD2 TRBJ2-5 TRBV7-9 NA
CAISARTGPQETQYF TGTGCCATCAGTGCCCGGACAGGGCCCCAAGAGACCCAGTACTTC TRBD1 TRBJ2-5 TRBV10-3 NA
CASRSLGGTYEQYF TGTGCCAGCAGATCGCTTGGGGGGACCTACGAGCAGTACTTC NA TRBJ2-7 TRBV27 NA
CASSGRQGPYNEQFF TGTGCCAGCAGTGGGAGACAGGGACCATACAATGAGCAGTTCTTC TRBD1 TRBJ2-1 TRBV6-5 NA
CSAPDVGYTF TGCAGTGCACCGGACGTCGGCTACACCTTC NA TRBJ1-2 TRBV20-1 NA
CASRWGGSTGELFF TGTGCCAGCAGGTGGGGGGGGAGCACCGGGGAGCTGTTTTTT TRBD2 TRBJ2-2 TRBV27 few
CASSEMGGLAANEQYF TGTGCCAGCAGTGAGATGGGGGGACTAGCGGCCAACGAGCAGTACTTC TRBD2 TRBJ2-7 TRBV2 NA
CASSVSRGYQPQHF TGTGCCAGCAGCGTAAGCAGGGGTTACCAGCCCCAGCATTTT NA TRBJ1-5 TRBV7-2 many
CASSLGLASNTQYF TGTGCCAGCAGCTTAGGACTAGCGAGTAATACGCAGTATTTT TRBD2 TRBJ2-3 TRBV7-3 NA
CASSQDPGSGELFF TGTGCCAGCAGCCAAGATCCCGGGTCCGGGGAGCTGTTTTTT NA TRBJ2-2 TRBV3-1 NA
CASSSGHHRRDNIQYF TGTGCCAGCAGCTCCGGACACCACCGGAGGGATAACATTCAGTACTTC NA TRBJ2-4 TRBV7-9 few
CASSFGPGTENTGELFF TGTGCCAGCAGTTTTGGGCCAGGGACAGAGAACACCGGGGAGCTGTTTTTT TRBD1 TRBJ2-2 TRBV12-3/TRBV12-4 many